This T cell receptor (beta chain) was found in a study of response to subunit inactivated influenza vaccine. Study-wide results and limits: The authors proposed limited new T cell recruitment per seasonal influenza vaccination.

Each CDR3 protein gets one entry after TCRdb re-called the RT-PCR reads with MiXCR. Here the sample spans around 530,000 distinct CDR3 sequences, approximately 10% being singletons. This clonotype has more than one count but fewer than ten. Its antigen is still unknown. The CDR3 is 17 residues long. V dropped 3 bases and J dropped 0 bases, with 18 bases sitting between them. Germline V gene lookup returns CDR1 SGDLS and CDR2 YYNGEE. The sequence came from a man between 50 and 59 years old who received an inactivated influenza vaccine. Specimen: PBMCs from blood, collected on the day of vaccination. The chain is built from TRBV9 and TRBJ2-5; D is possibly TRBD1 or TRBD2 (6 bases each). The CDR3 region has the DNA TGTGCCAGCAGCGGGCCCCCGACAGGAGGGTACCAAGAGACCCAGTACTTC. Translation gives CASSGPPTGGYQETQYF.